The clone carrying this T cell receptor beta chain was observed many times. Clones were read by immunoSEQ multiplex PCR, and TCRdb kept only the in-frame ones, dropping some. In the table there are fewer than 85,000 clones, approximately 80% of which are singletons. The CDR3 has 14 amino acids. V gave up 6 bases and J gave up 8 bases; unmatched junction bases: 11. The germline V gene encodes CDR1 MDHEN and CDR2 SYDVKM. This sample stems from a study of blood T cell repertoires in COVID-19. Overall study context: Acute and convalescent COVID-19 specimens originated in the United States, Italy and Spain. The analysed material was cDNA or gDNA that came from T cells, B-cell-depleted T cells, or PBMCs.

The Seattle patients, enrolled during active infection, were followed longitudinally. The receptor was isolated from a man aged 70-80 years with COVID-19, enrolled during active disease. Sequenced: peripheral blood. The chain recombines TRBV28 with TRBJ1-2; 8 nucleotides agree with TRBD1. CDR3 protein: CASSLTQGARGYTF. In nucleotides, the CDR3 is TGTGCCAGCAGCTTGACTCAGGGGGCGCGGGGCTACACCTTC.